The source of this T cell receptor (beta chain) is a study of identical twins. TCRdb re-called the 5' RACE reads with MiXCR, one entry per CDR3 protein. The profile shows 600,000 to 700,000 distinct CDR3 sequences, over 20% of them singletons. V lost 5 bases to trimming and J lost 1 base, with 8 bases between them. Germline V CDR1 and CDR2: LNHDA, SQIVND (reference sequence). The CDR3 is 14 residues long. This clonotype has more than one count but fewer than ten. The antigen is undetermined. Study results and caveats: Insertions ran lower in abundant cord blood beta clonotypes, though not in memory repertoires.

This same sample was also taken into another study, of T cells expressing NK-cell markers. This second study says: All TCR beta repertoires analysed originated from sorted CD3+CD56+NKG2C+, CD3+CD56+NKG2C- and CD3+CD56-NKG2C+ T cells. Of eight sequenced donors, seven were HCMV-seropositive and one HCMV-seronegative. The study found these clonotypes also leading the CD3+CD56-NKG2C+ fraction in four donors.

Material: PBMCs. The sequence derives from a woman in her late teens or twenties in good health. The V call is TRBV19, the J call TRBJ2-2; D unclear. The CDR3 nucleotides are TGTGCCAGTAGTGTTGGCAGGAACACCGGGGAGCTGTTTTTT. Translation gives CASSVGRNTGELFF.